This TCR beta chain was sequenced for a study of early T cells in non-severe SARS-CoV-2 infection. General study results and limits: Private and CD4 specificities were missed by VDJdb matching, which favored anti-spike CD8 responses.

A word on this clonotype: The antigen remains undetermined.

MiXCR, applied by TCRdb to the 5' RACE reads, yields one record per CDR3 protein. The profile shows 25,000 to 30,000 distinct CDR3 sequences, roughly 5.6% of them singletons. The CDR3 consists of 15 residues. Unmatched junction bases numbered 7, after V lost 5 bases and J lost 3 bases. From germline, CDR1 is LNHDA and CDR2 SQIVND (reference sequence). What was sequenced was whole blood. The chain joins TRBV19 to TRBJ2-1; 7 bases map to TRBD1. This sequence was found in an adult who was a healthcare worker with PCR-confirmed SARS-CoV-2 infection or an uninfected control (not recorded which). This chain's CDR3 is CASSENRGRYNEQFF. The CDR3 DNA reads as TGTGCCAGTAGTGAGAACAGGGGCCGCTACAATGAGCAGTTCTTC.